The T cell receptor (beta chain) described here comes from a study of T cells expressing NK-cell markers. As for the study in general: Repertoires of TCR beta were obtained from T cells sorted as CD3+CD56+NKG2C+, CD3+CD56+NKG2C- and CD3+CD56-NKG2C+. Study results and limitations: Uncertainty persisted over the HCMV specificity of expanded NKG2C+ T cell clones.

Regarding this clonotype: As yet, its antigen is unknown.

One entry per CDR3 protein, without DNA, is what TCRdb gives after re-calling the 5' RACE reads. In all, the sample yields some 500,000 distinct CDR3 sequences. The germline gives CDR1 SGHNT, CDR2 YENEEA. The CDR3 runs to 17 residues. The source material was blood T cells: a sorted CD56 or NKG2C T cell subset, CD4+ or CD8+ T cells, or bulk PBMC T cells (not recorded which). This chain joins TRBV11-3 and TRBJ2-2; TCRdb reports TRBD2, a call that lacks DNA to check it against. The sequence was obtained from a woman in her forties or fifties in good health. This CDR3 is CASSFVAAGGVTGELFF.